The rows below give T cell receptor beta chains drawn from one sample of a study of T cell repertoires in urothelial bladder cancer. Sequenced by immunoSEQ multiplex PCR; TCRdb stores in-frame clones only, minus some. The repertoire consists of approximately 11,000 clones, with approximately 71% occurring once and the leading ten covering 5.5% to 7%. Sequenced: tumor-infiltrating cells from bladder cancer. The origin of the receptors is a human donor with a benign inflammatory bladder lesion. The CDR3 runs from the conserved cysteine through the conserved F or W. A D gene is named only where the DNA matches it firmly. Part of the rows lack a size; the others show once, few, many or a class for expanded clones.

>NA|once|TRBJ2-3|TRBV21-1
TGTGCCAGCAGCAACCTCTCCGGGGGTCCCACGGATACGCAGTATTTT
CASSNLSGGPTDTQYF
>NA|NA|TRBJ1-2|TRBV5-1
TGCGCCAGCAGCCCGGGGATGGTCGGCTACACCTTC
CASSPGMVGYTF
>NA|NA|TRBJ2-7|TRBV13
TGTGCCAGCAGCTTAGGCGACAGATCCTACGAGCAGTACTTC
CASSLGDRSYEQYF
>NA|NA|TRBJ1-4|TRBV11-2
TGTGCCAGCAGCTTAGAGGGAAAAACTAATGAAAAACTGTTTTTT
CASSLEGKTNEKLFF
>TRBD1|NA|TRBJ2-2|TRBV27
TGTGCCAGCAGGGGGGGAGGGACAGGGGTATACACCGGGGAGCTGTTTTTT
CASRGGGTGVYTGELFF
>NA|NA|TRBJ1-5|TRBV7-2
TGTGCCAGCAGCTTAGGCCCTGTTTGGTCCTATAGCAATCAGCCCCAGCATTTT
CASSLGPVWSYSNQPQHF
>TRBD1|NA|TRBJ1-5|TRBV6-6
TGTGCCAGCAGTTATGCCGGGACAGGGGCAAGTCAGCCCCAGCATTTT
CASSYAGTGASQPQHF
>NA|NA|TRBJ2-3|TRBV18
TGTGCCAGCTCACCAAAAGTAGCGACAGATACGCAGTATTTT
CASSPKVATDTQYF
>TRBD1|NA|TRBJ1-6|TRBV5-1
TGCGCCAGCAGCCTTCCGGGACAGGGGACCTCCTCCTATAATTCACCCCTCCACTTT
CASSLPGQGTSSYNSPLHF
>NA|NA|TRBJ2-7|TRBV5-6
TGTGCCAGCAGCTCTCTTCGGGGCCTAGAGCAGTACTTC
CASSSLRGLEQYF
>TRBD1|NA|TRBJ2-1|TRBV10-3
TGTGCCATCAGTGGGACAGGTTCCTACAATGAGCAGTTCTTC
CAISGTGSYNEQFF
>TRBD2|NA|TRBJ2-1|TRBV7-9
TGTGCCAGCAGCTTAGAGATGGGCGGGAGGAATGAGCAGTTCTTC
CASSLEMGGRNEQFF
>NA|few|TRBJ1-1|TRBV5-1
TGCGCCAGCAGCCCGGACCGGGTAGAGGGTGAAGCTTTCTTT
CASSPDRVEGEAFF
>NA|NA|TRBJ1-4|TRBV19
TGTGCCAGTAGTCCCCGTGGGGTTGAAAAACTGTTTTTT
CASSPRGVEKLFF
>NA|NA|TRBJ1-6|TRBV20-1
TGCGCGGGGGGGGTTAATTCACCCCTCCACTTT
CAGGVNSPLHF
>TRBD2|NA|TRBJ2-1|TRBV5-1
TGCGCCAGCAGCTTTCGTGCCCCGACGGGACTAGCGGGGGGTGCCGAGCAGTTCTTC
CASSFRAPTGLAGGAEQFF
>TRBD1|few|TRBJ1-1|TRBV18
TGTGCCAGCTCACCACCCGGGACAGGGCCAACTGAAGCTTTCTTT
CASSPPGTGPTEAFF
>NA|once|TRBJ2-7|TRBV6-5
TGTGCCAGCAGTTACTGGAGGGGCGAGCAGTACTTC
CASSYWRGEQYF
>NA|NA|TRBJ1-2|TRBV7-9
TGTGCCAGCAGCTCACGGGTCGACGAGTGGGGTGGCTACACCTTC
CASSSRVDEWGGYTF
>TRBD1|NA|TRBJ1-4|TRBV7-6
TGTGCCAGCAGCTTAGAAGGCAGGGGGCGTGAAAAACTGTTTTTT
CASSLEGRGREKLFF
>NA|NA|TRBJ1-1|TRBV27
TGTGCCACCAGGCCTACTGAAGCTTTCTTT
CATRPTEAFF
>TRBD1|NA|TRBJ2-7|TRBV5-1
TGCGCCAGCAGCTTGGCCCCGGACAGGGTCTACGAGCAGTACTTC
CASSLAPDRVYEQYF
>NA|NA|TRBJ1-1|TRBV27
TGTGCCAGCAGTTTACAAGGGCCTATGAACACTGAAGCTTTCTTT
CASSLQGPMNTEAFF
>NA|NA|TRBJ1-4|TRBV4-2
TGTGCCAGCAGCCCCGAATTTTTGAGGACCGGGACGGGAAATGAAAAACTGTTTTTT
CASSPEFLRTGTGNEKLFF
>NA|NA|TRBJ1-2|TRBV5-6
TGTGCCAGCAGCTCCTGGACTACTCCAGGATACGGTAACTATGGCTACACCTTC
CASSSWTTPGYGNYGYTF
>TRBD1|NA|TRBJ2-3|TRBV18
TGTGCCAGCTCACCGGGGACAGGGACAGATACGCAGTATTTT
CASSPGTGTDTQYF
>NA|few|TRBJ2-7|TRBV6-1
TGTGCCAGCAGGACCTTTAGCATCGGAGCCTACGAGCAGTACTTC
CASRTFSIGAYEQYF
>NA|NA|TRBJ2-2|TRBV11-2
TGTGCCAGCAGCTACGTGGGGGCGGAGACCGGGGAGCTGTTTTTT
CASSYVGAETGELFF
>TRBD1|NA|TRBJ2-2|TRBV28
TGTGCCAGTCTCCCGGGACAGCGGACCGGGGAGCTGTTTTTT
CASLPGQRTGELFF
>TRBD2|NA|TRBJ2-7|TRBV5-6
TGTGCCAGCAGCTCTAGCGGGGGGGCCCCATCGCGCTACGAGCAGTACTTC
CASSSSGGAPSRYEQYF
>TRBD2|NA|TRBJ2-3|TRBV5-6
TGTGCCGGCAGCTTGACCCTCGCCCGGGGGGTAGATACGCAGTATTTT
CAGSLTLARGVDTQYF
>NA|once|TRBJ2-2|TRBV4-2
TGTGCCAGCAGCCAAGTTACCGGGACCAATATGCCCGGGGAGCTGTTTTTT
CASSQVTGTNMPGELFF